This entry describes one T cell receptor (beta chain). Antigen unknown. This sample was taken from a study of monozygotic twins with inflammatory bowel disease. Findings of the study overall: Compared with healthy twins, IBD patients shared fewer clonotypes with others, especially with disease activity.

Germline CDR1 and CDR2: LGHDT and YNNKEL (reference sequence). There are 14 residues in the CDR3. TCRdb reworked the 5' RACE reads into one entry per CDR3 protein, no DNA. This sample's table has approximately 330,000 distinct CDR3 sequences. The source of this sequence is a human donor with ulcerative colitis or Crohn's disease, or a healthy co-twin of an affected twin (not recorded which). What was sequenced was blood. The chain uses TRBV3-1 and TRBJ2-7; TCRdb's D call, TRBD1, is unchecked because there is no DNA. The chain's CDR3 is CASSASGGVYEQYF.